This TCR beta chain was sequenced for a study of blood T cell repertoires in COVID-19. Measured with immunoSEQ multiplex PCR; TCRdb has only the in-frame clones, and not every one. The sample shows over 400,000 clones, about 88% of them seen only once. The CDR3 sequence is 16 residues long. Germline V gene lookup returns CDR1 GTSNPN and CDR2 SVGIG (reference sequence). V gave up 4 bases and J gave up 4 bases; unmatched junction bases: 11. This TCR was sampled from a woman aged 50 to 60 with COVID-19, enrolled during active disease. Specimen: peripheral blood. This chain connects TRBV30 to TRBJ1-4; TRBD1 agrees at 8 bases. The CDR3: CAWKGVTTGGNEKLFF. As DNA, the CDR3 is TGTGCCTGGAAAGGCGTTACCACAGGGGGTAATGAAAAACTGTTTTTT.